This T cell receptor beta chain stems from a study of human T cells and chemical hapten exposure. Findings of the study overall: The donors suffered from alopecia, so their immune response may not match that of healthy people.

Via MiXCR, TCRdb re-called the RACE reads, giving one row per CDR3 protein. The sample has approximately 120,000 distinct CDR3 sequences, about a tenth seen once; the top ten hold about 3.4%. From germline, CDR1 is SEHNR and CDR2 FQNEAQ (reference sequence). The length of the CDR3 is 13 residues. Trimming removed 5 bases at V and 7 bases at J, with 14 bases between. This clonotype has a handful of counts. The antigen is unknown. Specified time point: patch test 2, 6 weeks after DPC sensitization. The sample's treatment: therapeutic diphenylcyclopropenone sensitization with weekly scalp DPC. This sequence joins TRBV7-9 and TRBJ1-2; a possible D gene is TRBD1 (5 bases). This specimen was whole blood, taken in connection with sensitization to the hapten diphenylcyclopropenone (DPC). The receptor was derived from a woman in her thirties or forties with alopecia areata. Some clones in this sample may be carry-over from other donors' samples. The CDR3 DNA follows: TGTGCCAGCAGCGTGGGGCAGACCCTTGGCTACACCTTC. Translated, it gives CASSVGQTLGYTF.